A selection of T cell receptor beta chains follows, all from one sample in a study of blood T cell repertoires in COVID-19. This table comes from immunoSEQ multiplex PCR, and its TCRdb copy is limited to in-frame clones, with some not included. The profile covers about 41,000 clones, with nearly 90% appearing a single time and around 4.5% taken by the ten largest. Sequencing input: peripheral blood. These receptors originate from a man in his 60s with acute or convalescent COVID-19. CDR3s include the opening cysteine and the closing phenylalanine or tryptophan. The D gene is left open where the match is weak. The size of a clone is reported for some rows only, either as once, few or many, or as a class for expanded clones.

j_call v_call d_call clone_size cdr3_nt cdr3_aa
TRBJ1-1 TRBV11-3 - - TGTGCCAGCAGCGGGGGCCCCGGCACTGAAGCTTTCTTT CASSGGPGTEAFF
TRBJ1-5 TRBV30 TRBD1 - TGTGCCTGGACGGACAGGGGGGGGAGGCAGCCCCAGCATTTT CAWTDRGGRQPQHF
TRBJ1-1 TRBV19 - - TGTGCCAGTAGTTTGACAGGGAACACTGAAGCTTTCTTT CASSLTGNTEAFF
TRBJ1-1 TRBV19 TRBD1 - TGTGCCAGTAGTACCGGGACAGGGGTAGGCACTGAAGCTTTCTTT CASSTGTGVGTEAFF
TRBJ2-1 TRBV2 - once TGTGCCAGCAGTGGACAGTTTGCCAACAATGAGCAGTTCTTC CASSGQFANNEQFF
TRBJ2-5 TRBV9 - - TGTGCCAGCAATACCAGGGTGGGAGAGACCCAGTACTTC CASNTRVGETQYF
TRBJ2-3 TRBV9 TRBD2 - TGTGCCAGCAATAATTCACCGGGACTAGCGGGGATTAACTCGTTAGGCACAGATACGCAGTATTTT CASNNSPGLAGINSLGTDTQYF
TRBJ1-3 TRBV27 - - TGTGCCAGCAGTTTGGACAGCTTTTACTCTGGAAACACCATATATTTT CASSLDSFYSGNTIYF
TRBJ2-3 TRBV19 - - TGTGCCAGTAGTATTTCTTACAGACCCACAGATACGCAGTATTTT CASSISYRPTDTQYF
TRBJ1-3 TRBV4-1 - - TGCGCCAGCAGCCAAGACGAGCCGGGCTCTGGAAACACCATATATTTT CASSQDEPGSGNTIYF
TRBJ1-1 TRBV5-1 TRBD1 - TGCGCCAGCATGCAGACAGGGGGGAACACTGAAGCTTTCTTT CASMQTGGNTEAFF
TRBJ2-1 TRBV13 TRBD2 once TGTGCCAGCAGCTTACTAGCGGGGCTAGGCAGTGAGCAGTTCTTC CASSLLAGLGSEQFF